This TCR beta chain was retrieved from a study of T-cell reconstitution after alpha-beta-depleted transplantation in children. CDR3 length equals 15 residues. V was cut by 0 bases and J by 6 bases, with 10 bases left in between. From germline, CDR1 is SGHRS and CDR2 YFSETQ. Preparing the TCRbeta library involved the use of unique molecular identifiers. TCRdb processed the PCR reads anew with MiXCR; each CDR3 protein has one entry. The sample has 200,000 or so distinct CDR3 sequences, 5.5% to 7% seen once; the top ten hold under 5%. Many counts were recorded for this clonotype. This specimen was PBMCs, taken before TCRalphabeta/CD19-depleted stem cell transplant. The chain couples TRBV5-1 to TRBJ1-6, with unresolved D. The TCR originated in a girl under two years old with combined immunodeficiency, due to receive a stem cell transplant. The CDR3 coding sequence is TGCGCCAGCAGCTTGGTGTCCCTTGGTAATTCACCCCTCCACTTT. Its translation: CASSLVSLGNSPLHF.